This TCR beta chain is from a study of vaccination and CD4 T cells after COVID-19. Study conclusions and caveats: Only after vaccination were a median roughly 90% of convalescents' reactive clones seen.

Treatment given: approximately 10-day PBMC culture with coronavirus spike peptide pools or control peptides (ViraFEST assay). Once cultured approximately nine days, CD4+ T cells underwent isolation by negative selection. Trimming removed 0 bases from V and 5 bases from J; junction bases left unmatched: 5. Per germline, CDR1 WNHNN and CDR2 SYGVQD (reference sequence). This CDR3 is built from 16 residues. As to this clonotype: What it recognizes is unknown.

The study sequenced cultured CD4+ T cell DNA using the Oncomine TCR Beta short-read assay. TCRdb re-called the PCR reads through MiXCR, storing one row per CDR3 protein. This table holds 9,000 to 9,500 distinct CDR3 sequences, around 57% found once. This TCR derives from a human donor who had recovered from COVID-19. The gene calls are TRBV10-1 and TRBJ2-3, with 10 bases aligning to TRBD2. The sample consisted of CD4+ T cells from blood, cultured in vitro. Here the CDR3 DNA reads TGCGCCAGCAGTGAGTCCTTAGCGGGGGGTAGAGATACGCAGTATTTT. This sequence encodes CASSESLAGGRDTQYF.